Listed here is a single T cell receptor (beta chain). Its antigen is unidentified. This entry belongs to a study of T cells in localized non-small cell lung cancer. Libraries were prepared by immunoSEQ multiplex PCR; TCRdb keeps only in-frame clonotypes and omits some of them. This table holds tens of thousands of clones, 70% to 90% found once. Overall study findings and caveats: Sequencing, confined to only one tumor region, leaves heterogeneity possible. Appearance in adjacent lung was seen for a median 57 of the top 100 tumor clones.

Deletions cut 7 bases from V and 4 bases from J, with 10 bases between. The CDR3 has 12 residues. CDR1 and CDR2 (germline): SGHRS, YFSETQ. This sequence joins TRBV5-1 and TRBJ2-3; weak D call: TRBD2 (6 bases). This TCR came from a man aged 35 to 69 with stage I squamous cell lung carcinoma. The material was peripheral blood, obtained before any cancer treatment. CDR3 nucleotides: TGCGCCAGCCGGGAGACGGCAGATACGCAGTATTTT. It is translated as CASRETADTQYF.